This TCR beta chain was retrieved from a study of beta chain features in type 1 diabetes. Study information: Researchers looked at approximately 100,000,000 sorted cells across all samples. Study findings and constraints: In the patient group, naive, central memory and Treg TCRB repertoires seemed more alike than in the healthy donor group. Shortening that was moderate but significant affected the TCRB CDR3s of Type 1 diabetes patients in all four CD4+ subsets. VDJ junctions sequenced from type 1 diabetes patients showed fewer insertions and more deletions.

cDNA synthesis used the whole RNA isolate, giving expressed TCRB sequences. The table came from immunoSEQ multiplex PCR; TCRdb's copy has only in-frame clones and leaves some out. The sample carries approximately 160,000 clones, approximately 9% recorded once. This clone has a count of ten or more. Its antigen remains unknown. Trimming took off 6 bases at V and 4 bases at J, with 9 bases between the two ends. CDR1 SGHAT and CDR2 FQNNGV come from the germline V gene. This CDR3 is built from 13 residues. The sample comprised central memory CD4+ T cells from blood. V and J are TRBV11-2 and TRBJ2-2; D may be TRBD1 (6 bases). This receptor was taken from a woman aged 18-30 years in good health. This CDR3 reads CASRLRGTGELFF. CDR3 nucleotides: TGTGCCAGCAGGCTCAGGGGCACCGGGGAGCTGTTTTTT.